This entry describes one T cell receptor beta chain. This record belongs to a study of blood T cell repertoires in COVID-19. Whole-study context: COVID-19 samples collected from the United States, Italy and Spain covered acute and convalescent phases. PBMCs, B-cell-depleted T cells, or T cells were the source of the cDNA or gDNA that made up the material.

Original handling: By means of reference gene primer amplification, nucleated cell counts were estimated. The method was immunoSEQ multiplex PCR; TCRdb's version includes in-frame clones alone and lacks a portion of them. For V, J and clone size, that table is used; D and trimming come from the DNA. The sample consists of around 49,000 clones, 81% of them appearing once. Trimming shortened V by 5 bases and J by 0 bases, and 18 bases separated the two germline ends. Germline loops: CDR1 LNHDA, CDR2 SQIVND (reference sequence). The length of the CDR3 is 17 residues. Input material: peripheral blood. This chain joins TRBV19 and TRBJ2-3, with D maybe TRBD2 (6 bases). This sequence originates from a woman at least 80 years old with COVID-19, enrolled during active disease. The CDR3 spells CASSRGPSAKSTDTQYF. CDR3 sequence (DNA): TGTGCCAGTAGTCGGGGTCCTAGCGCAAAGAGCACAGATACGCAGTATTTT. Looking up the rest from reference TRBV19 and TRBJ2-3 gives the full variable domain: DGGITQSPKYLFRKEGQNVTLSCEQNLNHDAMYWYRQDPGQGLRLIYYSQIVNDFQKGDIAEGYSVSREKKESFPLTVTSAQKNPTAFYLCASSRGPSAKSTDTQYFGPGTRLTVL.